These 14 T cell receptor beta chains were all obtained from the same sample, sequenced in a study of T cell responses to AZD1222 COVID-19 vaccine. Some clones are missing from TCRdb's copy, which holds only in-frame ones; the method was immunoSEQ multiplex PCR. The data hold 100,000 to 150,000 clones, with about nine tenths observed a single time. This material consisted of peripheral blood, taken on day 0 of AZD1222 vaccination. These receptor sequences come from an adult in good health.

This chain links TRBV28 with TRBJ2-1, with a possible D match to TRBD2 (6 bases). This CDR3 spans 15 amino acids. Germline lookup yields CDR1 MDHEN and CDR2 SYDVKM. With 3 bases removed from V and 10 bases from J, the gap between germline ends came to 19 bases. For the CDR3, the DNA is TGTGCCAGCAGTTTGCCCGGGACTCCCCGGGACGAGCAGTTCTTC. Translation: CASSLPGTPRDEQFF.

The V and J genes are TRBV24-1 and TRBJ2-1; D ambiguous. Germline CDR1 KGHDR, CDR2 SFDVKD. V lost 9 bases to trimming and J lost 6 bases, with 11 bases between them. The CDR3 loop spans 12 amino acids. Here the CDR3 DNA reads TGTGCCACCTCGGTTTGGGGCAATGAGCAGTTCTTC. Encoded protein: CATSVWGNEQFF.

Details on this clone: Since the CDR3 does not end with the conserved phenylalanine or tryptophan, this likely comes from a read error. The DNA is omitted, as the CDR3 cannot be located on it reliably, and the CDR3 follows TCRdb's listing. The chain is built from TRBV23-1 and TRBJ1-6. TRBV23-1 is classed as an ORF, of uncertain function. The length of the CDR3 is 12 amino acids, counting both ends. CDR3 residues: CASTTAGFSLPC.

V gene TRBV5-1 combines with J gene TRBJ2-1, with 13 bases identical to TRBD2. V dropped 0 bases and J dropped 5; count of bases not matched to a gene: 8. CDR1 and CDR2 (germline): SGHRS, YFSETQ. The CDR3 runs 18 residues. The DNA of the CDR3 is TGCGCCAGCAGCTTGGGGACTAGCGGGAGAGGGGAGGACAATGAGCAGTTCTTC. Its protein product is CASSLGTSGRGEDNEQFF.

This chain uses TRBV24-1 with TRBJ1-3, with D unclear. Per the germline V gene, CDR1 is KGHDR and CDR2 is SFDVKD. Trimming pared 7 bases from V and 0 bases from J, leaving 9 bases between. The length of the CDR3 is 14 residues. The CDR3, as DNA: TGTGCCACCAGCGTCCACAGCTCTGGAAACACCATATATTTT. Its protein is CATSVHSSGNTIYF.

The chain carries TRBV4-3 and TRBJ2-3, with 8 bases aligning to TRBD2. The ends lost 0 bases at V and 0 bases at J; junction bases unmatched: 8. Per germline, CDR1 LGHNA and CDR2 YSLEER. There are 18 residues in the CDR3. The CDR3 sequence is CASSQEISGASSTDTQYF. As DNA, the CDR3 is TGCGCCAGCAGCCAAGAAATTAGCGGGGCCTCTAGCACAGATACGCAGTATTTT.

V is TRBV3-1 (or the pseudogene TRBV3-2) and J is TRBJ2-5; TRBD2 aligns across 12 bases. Trimming took 4 bases from V and 1 from J; bases not matched to a gene: 1. The CDR3 spans 15 residues. Per the germline V gene, CDR1 is LGHDT and CDR2 is YNNKEL (reference sequence). CDR3 in DNA: TGTGCCAGCAGCCGGACTAGCGGGACCCAAGAGACCCAGTACTTC. Its protein is CASSRTSGTQETQYF.

The rearrangement links TRBV28 to TRBJ2-7; D unclear. CDR1 and CDR2 from the germline V gene are MDHEN and SYDVKM. The CDR3 covers 12 residues. V shed 6 bases and J shed 3 bases, with 9 bases lying between them. In DNA, the CDR3 is TGTGCCAGCAGCCCAACATACTACGAGCAGTACTTC. Its protein product is CASSPTYYEQYF.

This clone was observed a single time. The chain carries TRBV19 and TRBJ2-1; the match to TRBD2 covers 10 bases. CDR1 is LNHDA and CDR2 is SQIVND in the germline V gene (reference sequence). The CDR3 consists of 14 residues. V lost 10 bases, J lost 9 bases, and 12 bases stayed unmatched. CDR3 loop: CATKGVAGGGEQFF. The CDR3 region has the DNA TGTGCCACCAAGGGAGTAGCGGGAGGAGGTGAGCAGTTCTTC.

V usage is TRBV4-3 and J usage is TRBJ2-1, with D possibly being TRBD2 (5 bases). Deletions cut 0 bases from V and 15 bases from J, with 15 bases between. This CDR3 spans 13 amino acids. CDR1 and CDR2 from the germline V gene are LGHNA and YSLEER. The CDR3 protein is CASSQDLWVRGFF. CDR3 in DNA: TGCGCCAGCAGCCAAGATCTTTGGGTTCGGGGGTTCTTC.

The V gene is TRBV10-3, the J gene TRBJ1-2; D gene uncertain. The germline CDR1 and CDR2 sequences are ENHRY and SYGVKD. The germline V and J ends were trimmed by 3 bases and 4 bases, with 15 bases remaining between them. This CDR3 spans 15 amino acids. The CDR3 here is CAISDDAGKPYGYTF. The CDR3 DNA sequence: TGTGCCATCAGTGACGACGCAGGCAAACCCTATGGCTACACCTTC.

In its sample, this clone was seen once. Other nucleotide sequences in the sample specify the same CDR3. The genes are TRBV9 and TRBJ1-2; D not certain. The CDR3 is 13 amino acids. The V end lost 0 bases, the J end lost 2 bases, and 5 bases lay between the germline ends. Germline CDR1 reads SGDLS; CDR2 reads YYNGEE. The CDR3: CASSVGQNYGYTF. For the CDR3, the DNA is TGTGCCAGCAGCGTAGGGCAGAACTATGGCTACACCTTC.

This clone was seen a single time. The gene calls are TRBV30 and TRBJ2-3, with D unclear. The CDR3 is 12 residues long. Germline assignment: CDR1 GTSNPN and CDR2 SVGIG (reference sequence). CDR3 nucleotides: TGTGGAGTGGGTCTTAGCACAGATACGCAGTATTTT. Its translation is CGVGLSTDTQYF.

The chain carries TRBV6-5 and TRBJ2-1; 7 nucleotides line up with TRBD2. Germline lookup yields CDR1 MNHEY and CDR2 SVGAGI. With V trimmed by 2 bases and J by 6 bases, 10 bases remained unmatched. The CDR3 totals 16 residues. Here the CDR3 reads CASSYGWGRAVNEQFF. CDR3 DNA sequence: TGTGCCAGCAGTTACGGTTGGGGGAGGGCTGTCAATGAGCAGTTCTTC.